Listed below are T cell receptor beta chains from one sample, sequenced in a study of blood T cell repertoires in COVID-19. The data were produced by immunoSEQ multiplex PCR, yet TCRdb's version contains in-frame clones alone and is incomplete. The sample shows under 300,000 clones, around 83% of them seen only once. Sequenced input: peripheral blood. These receptors originate from a woman of 80 years or more with acute or convalescent COVID-19. Each CDR3 is given with its conserved first and last residue. Fields, in order: V gene, clone size, D gene, J gene, CDR3 protein, CDR3 DNA. A D gene is named only where the DNA matches it firmly. Clone size is shown for a subset of rows, as once, few, many or a class of expanded clone.

TRBV5-8	NA	NA	TRBJ2-3	CASRRTDTQYF	TGTGCCAGCCGTCGGACAGATACGCAGTATTTT
TRBV5-1	NA	NA	TRBJ2-1	CASSLLAPAEQFF	TGCGCCAGCAGCTTGCTCGCGCCCGCGGAGCAGTTCTTC
TRBV5-1	NA	NA	TRBJ2-1	CASSSTGTGEQFF	TGCGCCAGCAGCTCGACAGGAACTGGGGAGCAGTTCTTC
TRBV19	NA	NA	TRBJ1-4	CASSPIRQTTNEKLFF	TGTGCCAGTAGCCCCATCCGACAGACAACTAATGAAAAACTGTTTTTT
TRBV11-3	NA	NA	TRBJ2-2	CASSLVFSSNTGELFF	TGTGCCAGCAGCTTAGTATTTTCTTCTAACACCGGGGAGCTGTTTTTT
TRBV5-1	NA	TRBD1	TRBJ1-6	CASSEGQPGGSPLHF	TGCGCCAGCAGCGAGGGACAGCCTGGGGGTTCACCCCTCCACTTT
TRBV3-1/TRBV3-2	NA	NA	TRBJ2-7	CASSQDRTKQYF	TGTGCCAGCAGCCAAGATAGGACTAAGCAGTACTTC
TRBV6-5	NA	NA	TRBJ1-5	CASTNPQGRPQHF	TGTGCCAGCACCAACCCGCAGGGCCGACCCCAGCATTTT
TRBV2	NA	NA	TRBJ2-5	CASSGSSVPQETQYF	TGTGCCAGCAGTGGCTCTAGCGTCCCCCAAGAGACCCAGTACTTC
TRBV27	NA	NA	TRBJ2-2	CASSFGQGRSGELFF	TGTGCCAGCAGTTTTGGGCAGGGGAGATCCGGGGAGCTGTTTTTT
TRBV28	few	NA	TRBJ1-5	CASSFHRDTSPQHF	TGTGCCAGCAGTTTCCACCGGGACACCTCTCCCCAGCATTTT
TRBV19	NA	NA	TRBJ1-5	CASSTGLGLYQPQHF	TGTGCCAGTAGTACGGGTCTTGGATTATATCAGCCCCAGCATTTT
TRBV29-1	NA	NA	TRBJ2-5	CSVEGLDQYF	TGCAGCGTTGAAGGGTTAGACCAGTACTTC
TRBV7-3	NA	TRBD1	TRBJ2-3	CASSPLTGGADTQYF	TGTGCCAGCAGCCCATTGACAGGGGGGGCAGATACGCAGTATTTT
TRBV19	NA	NA	TRBJ2-1	CASSHRVGEQFF	TGTGCCAGTAGTCACAGGGTTGGTGAGCAGTTCTTC
TRBV19	NA	TRBD1	TRBJ1-6	CASSITSGGTLNSPLHF	TGTGCCAGTAGTATCACCTCAGGGGGAACCTTGAATTCACCCCTCCACTTT
TRBV27	NA	TRBD1	TRBJ1-6	CASTGDRVYNSPLHF	TGTGCCAGCACCGGGGACAGGGTCTATAATTCACCCCTCCACTTT
TRBV5-1	NA	NA	TRBJ1-1	CASSRGGEEGPEAFF	TGCGCCAGCAGCCGGGGAGGGGAGGAAGGTCCTGAAGCTTTCTTT
TRBV19	NA	NA	TRBJ2-5	CASSGGAGETQYF	TGTGCCAGTAGTGGAGGAGCGGGCGAGACCCAGTACTTC
TRBV28	few	TRBD1	TRBJ1-2	CASRQPPGQGYGYTF	TGTGCCAGCAGACAGCCTCCGGGACAGGGGTATGGCTACACCTTC
TRBV13	NA	NA	TRBJ1-4	CASSLQGGNEKLFF	TGTGCCAGCAGCTTGCAGGGAGGTAATGAAAAACTGTTTTTT
TRBV2	once	NA	TRBJ1-2	CASRGTLGLANYGYTF	TGTGCCAGCCGTGGTACCCTAGGATTAGCTAACTATGGCTACACCTTC
TRBV18	NA	NA	TRBJ1-3	CASSPEFSGNTIYF	TGTGCCAGCTCACCAGAGTTCTCTGGAAACACCATATATTTT
TRBV5-1	NA	NA	TRBJ1-4	CASSSTGDDEKLFF	TGCGCCAGCAGCTCCACAGGCGACGATGAAAAACTGTTTTTT
TRBV9	NA	NA	TRBJ2-2	CASSVEGGGGPGELFF	TGTGCCAGCAGCGTAGAGGGAGGGGGAGGTCCCGGGGAGCTGTTTTTT
TRBV7-2	NA	NA	TRBJ1-6	CASSLDKPSYNSPLHF	TGTGCCAGCAGCCTGGACAAACCCTCCTATAATTCACCCCTCCACTTT
TRBV5-1	NA	NA	TRBJ2-2	CASSRYPAGTGELFF	TGCGCCAGCAGCCGCTATCCCGCGGGCACCGGGGAGCTGTTTTTT
TRBV28	NA	NA	TRBJ1-3	CASSLAGLGNTIYF	TGTGCCAGCAGTTTAGCAGGGTTGGGAAACACCATATATTTT
TRBV27	few	NA	TRBJ1-4	CASSLDLRAEKLFF	TGTGCCAGCAGTTTAGATTTGAGGGCTGAAAAACTGTTTTTT
TRBV24-1	NA	NA	TRBJ2-2	CATSDSVTNTGELFF	TGTGCCACCAGTGATTCCGTAACTAACACCGGGGAGCTGTTTTTT
TRBV7-3	NA	NA	TRBJ2-7	CASSLSAGYEQYF	TGTGCCAGCAGCTTAAGTGCGGGGTACGAGCAGTACTTC
TRBV18	NA	TRBD2	TRBJ2-7	CASSSSGSLREGSYEQYF	TGTGCCAGCTCATCCTCCGGGTCCCTCAGGGAGGGGTCCTACGAGCAGTACTTC
TRBV7-3	NA	TRBD1	TRBJ1-3	CASSLTGGQGSGNTIYF	TGTGCCAGCAGCTTAACCGGTGGACAGGGTTCTGGAAACACCATATATTTT
TRBV6-5	NA	TRBD1	TRBJ2-1	CASSPRQGNEQFF	TGTGCCAGCAGCCCGAGACAGGGGAATGAGCAGTTCTTC
TRBV3-1/TRBV3-2	NA	TRBD1	TRBJ2-1	CASSHRTGGKNEQFF	TGTGCCAGCAGCCATAGGACAGGGGGCAAGAATGAGCAGTTCTTC
TRBV10-3	NA	TRBD1	TRBJ1-4	CAISADRDNEKLFF	TGTGCCATCAGTGCGGACAGGGACAATGAAAAACTGTTTTTT
TRBV7-3	NA	NA	TRBJ2-1	CASSLTGGHNEQFF	TGTGCCAGCAGCTTAACCGGGGGGCACAATGAGCAGTTCTTC